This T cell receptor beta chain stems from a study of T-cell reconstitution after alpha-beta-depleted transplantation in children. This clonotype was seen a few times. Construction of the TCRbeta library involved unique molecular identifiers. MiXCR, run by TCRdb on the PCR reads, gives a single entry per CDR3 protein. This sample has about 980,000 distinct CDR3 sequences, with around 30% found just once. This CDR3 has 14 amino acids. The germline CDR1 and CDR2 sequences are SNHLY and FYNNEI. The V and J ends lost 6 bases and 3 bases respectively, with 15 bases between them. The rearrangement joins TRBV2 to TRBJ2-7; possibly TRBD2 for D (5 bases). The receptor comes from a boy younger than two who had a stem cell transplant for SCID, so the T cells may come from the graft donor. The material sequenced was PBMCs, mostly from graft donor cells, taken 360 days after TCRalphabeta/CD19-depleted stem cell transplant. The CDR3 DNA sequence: TGTGCCAGCAGCCACACTCTAGCTTTCTACGAGCAGTACTTC. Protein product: CASSHTLAFYEQYF.